The 30 T cell receptor beta chains in this list originate from one sample, sequenced in a study of shared clonotypes between healthy human individuals. CD45RO-negative, CCR7-positively selected cells formed the naive CD8 fraction, excluding terminally differentiated effector memory CD45RA+ cells. Using immunoSEQ multiplex PCR, the repertoire was profiled, and TCRdb retains in-frame clones only, with some absent. The table lists 2 million or so clones, roughly 95% of them singletons. Sequenced: naive CD8+ T cells sorted from blood. The receptors were gathered from a young man in good health.

V and J are TRBV4-3 and TRBJ2-6; D not certain. V shed 0 bases and J shed 0 bases, with 9 bases lying between them. This CDR3 comprises 17 residues. Germline values: CDR1 LGHNA, CDR2 YSLEER. The CDR3 DNA reads TGCGCCAGCAGCCAAGAATCCCCTTTCTCTGGGGCCAACGTCCTGACTTTC. Residues: CASSQESPFSGANVLTF.

The rearrangement joins TRBV29-1 to TRBJ2-7, with D possibly matching TRBD1 (6 bases). V was shortened by 6 bases and J by 4 bases, with 13 bases between the two germline ends. Germline loops: CDR1 SQVTM, CDR2 ANQGSEA. The CDR3 loop spans 12 amino acids. CDR3 DNA sequence: TGCAGCGTCTCGACAGGCGCTTACGAGCAGTACTTC. This encodes CSVSTGAYEQYF.

Regarding this clone: Other nucleotide sequences from this sample produce the same CDR3. This sequence joins TRBV5-4 and TRBJ2-7; D is possibly TRBD2 (7 bases). V lost 4 bases and J 3 bases, leaving 11 bases between the germline ends. The CDR3 loop spans 13 amino acids. The germline V gene encodes CDR1 SGHNT and CDR2 YYREEE (reference sequence). The CDR3 DNA reads as TGTGCCAGCAGCCCGAGGGGGGGCTACGAGCAGTACTTC. As protein: CASSPRGGYEQYF.

The CDR3 nucleotides are TGCAGCGTTGCAGGGAGCTCCGGGACTGCCGGGGAGCTGTTTTTT. Translating it yields CSVAGSSGTAGELFF. The chain links TRBV29-1 to TRBJ2-2; tentative D call: TRBD2 (6 bases). The CDR3 sequence is 15 residues long. V dropped 4 bases and J dropped 6 bases, with 18 bases sitting between them. The germline gives CDR1 SQVTM, CDR2 ANQGSEA.

The J gene is TRBJ1-5, the V gene TRBV4-1; TRBD1 agrees at 7 bases. There are 15 residues in the CDR3. V lost 4 bases and J lost 3; bases outside the gene matches: 6. CDR1 MGHRA and CDR2 YSYEKL come from the germline V gene. The CDR3 bases are TGCGCCAGCAGCCCCAGTACAGGGGTCAATCAGCCCCAGCATTTT. This encodes CASSPSTGVNQPQHF.

The chain couples TRBV5-8 to TRBJ2-3; no firm D call. The germline V and J ends were trimmed by 10 bases and 0 bases, with 12 bases remaining between them. Germline V gives CDR1 SGHTS, CDR2 YDEGEE. The CDR3 is 13 amino acids. CDR3 residues: CASRLTSTDTQYF. CDR3 bases: TGTGCCTCCAGGCTAACTAGCACAGATACGCAGTATTTT.

The sample holds one count of this clone. At the DNA level, this CDR3 is encoded by other sequences in the same sample as well. The gene calls are TRBV2 and TRBJ2-7, with no clear D. Per the germline V gene, CDR1 is SNHLY and CDR2 is FYNNEI. The V end lost 4 bases, the J end lost 2 bases, and 6 bases lay between the germline ends. The CDR3 spans 12 residues. CDR3 sequence reads: CASSGYAYEQYF. The CDR3 region has the DNA TGTGCCAGCAGTGGGTACGCCTACGAGCAGTACTTC.

This sequence joins TRBV7-9 and TRBJ2-1; either TRBD1 or TRBD2 may fit D (7 bases each). Germline loops: CDR1 SEHNR, CDR2 FQNEAQ (reference sequence). The V and J ends lost 5 bases and 4 bases respectively, with 15 bases between them. This CDR3 has 15 amino acids. In DNA form, the CDR3 reads TGTGCCAGCAGCCCCCAGGGGGGGATTTACAATGAGCAGTTCTTC. It translates to CASSPQGGIYNEQFF.

This clone was seen once. Other DNA sequences in the sample encode the same CDR3. V and J are TRBV7-9 and TRBJ2-1; the D is unclear. The CDR3 is made up of 11 amino acids. Trimming shortened V by 5 bases and J by 9 bases, and 8 bases separated the two germline ends. Germline V gene data show CDR1 as SEHNR and CDR2 as FQNEAQ (reference sequence). The CDR3 region has the DNA TGTGCCAGCAGCCCGCCAGGTGAGCAGTTCTTC. Translating it yields CASSPPGEQFF.

The table lists this clone with a count of one. With a much larger clone just one base away, this may be a read error. Other DNA sequences in the same sample also yield this CDR3. The V gene is TRBV29-1, the J gene TRBJ1-4, with a possible D match to TRBD1 (5 bases). CDR3 length: 12 residues. Germline V CDR1 and CDR2: SQVTM, ANQGSEA. CDR3 coding DNA: TGTAGCGTTGTCTTTGGGGGAGAAAAACTGTTTTTT. Translated: CSVVFGGEKLFF.

This clone has a single count. The gene calls are TRBV11-2 and TRBJ1-1; D is ambiguous. The CDR3 runs to 15 residues. V gave up 2 bases and J gave up 2 bases, with 12 bases separating them. Germline V gives CDR1 SGHAT, CDR2 FQNNGV. The DNA for the CDR3 is TGTGCCAGCAGCTTATACGAGGGCCCCAACACTGAAGCTTTCTTT. Translation gives CASSLYEGPNTEAFF.

The chain links TRBV11-2 to TRBJ2-1; 13 bases are shared with TRBD2. The CDR3 is 15 amino acids. Germline values: CDR1 SGHAT, CDR2 FQNNGV. The J segment lost 4 bases and the V segment lost 5 bases, leaving 2 bases of the junction unmatched. CDR3 amino acids: CASSKLAGGYNEQFF. CDR3 DNA sequence: TGTGCCAGCAGCAAACTAGCGGGAGGGTACAATGAGCAGTTCTTC.

This rearrangement joins TRBV4-1 to TRBJ2-2; D may be TRBD2 (5 bases). The CDR3 spans 19 residues. Between the trimmed V and J ends, which lost 0 bases and 5 bases, there was a span of 22 bases. Germline V gene data show CDR1 as MGHRA and CDR2 as YSYEKL. CDR3 in DNA: TGCGCCAGCAGCCAAGATCCGAACGCGGGCGCCTGGGGAACCGGGGAGCTGTTTTTT. This codes for CASSQDPNAGAWGTGELFF.

The CDR3 DNA reads as TGTGCCAGCAGGAGACTAGCGGTGCCAGATACGCAGTATTTT. Encoded protein: CASRRLAVPDTQYF. V usage is TRBV2 and J usage is TRBJ2-3; 9 positions match TRBD2. The CDR3 runs to 14 residues. Trimming removed 6 bases from V and 4 bases from J; junction bases left unmatched: 5. CDR1 is SNHLY, CDR2 FYNNEI, per germline.

The V and J genes are TRBV27 and TRBJ1-2; TRBD1 matches 8 bases. Unmatched junction bases numbered 3, after V lost 4 bases and J lost 8 bases. CDR1 and CDR2 (germline): MNHEY, SMNVEV (reference sequence). The CDR3 spans 12 residues. CDR3 DNA: TGTGCCAGCAGTTCGGACAGGGACGGCTACACCTTC. This translates into CASSSDRDGYTF.

This clone was seen just once. The V call is TRBV5-5, the J call TRBJ2-7; 8 nucleotides match TRBD1. The germline V gene has CDR1 SGHKS and CDR2 YYEKEE (reference sequence). The ends lost 3 bases at V and 0 bases at J; junction bases unmatched: 5. The CDR3 has 15 residues. The CDR3 nucleotides read TGTGCCAGCAGCTACAACAGGGGGAGCTCCTACGAGCAGTACTTC. Translating it yields CASSYNRGSSYEQYF.

The rearrangement links TRBV19 to TRBJ2-5; D call uncertain. The CDR3 covers 14 residues. V was cut by 3 bases and J by 0 bases, with 8 bases left in between. Germline CDR1 is LNHDA and CDR2 is SQIVND (reference sequence). In nucleotides, the CDR3 is TGTGCCAGTAGTATGGGCCTGTACCAAGAGACCCAGTACTTC. Its protein is CASSMGLYQETQYF. Full variable domain (missing parts from reference TRBV19 and TRBJ2-5): DGGITQSPKYLFRKEGQNVTLSCEQNLNHDAMYWYRQDPGQGLRLIYYSQIVNDFQKGDIAEGYSVSREKKESFPLTVTSAQKNPTAFYLCASSMGLYQETQYFGPGTRLLVL.

J is TRBJ2-5 and V is TRBV5-1; 12 nucleotides agree with TRBD2. The length of the CDR3 is 17 residues. The ends lost 3 bases at V and 4 bases at J; junction bases unmatched: 10. CDR1 is SGHRS, CDR2 YFSETQ, per germline. The CDR3 DNA reads TGCGCCAGCAGCTCGAGACTAGCGGGAGAATTAGGAGAGACCCAGTACTTC. Encoded protein: CASSSRLAGELGETQYF.

The chain is built from TRBV7-6 and TRBJ2-2; 11 bases are shared with TRBD2. This CDR3 has 17 amino acids. Germline V lookup: CDR1 SGHVS, CDR2 FNYEAQ. J was trimmed by 4 bases and V by 5 bases; bases with no gene match: 9. This chain's CDR3 is CASSALTSGSGTGELFF. The CDR3 nucleotides are TGTGCCAGCAGCGCCTTAACTAGCGGGAGTGGCACCGGGGAGCTGTTTTTT.

The V call is TRBV5-1, the J call TRBJ2-1; 8 bases agree with TRBD2. J gave up 9 bases and V 1 base, and 12 bases lay outside the gene matches. The germline V gene has CDR1 SGHRS and CDR2 YFSETQ. This CDR3 is built from 16 residues. The CDR3 coding sequence is TGCGCCAGCAGCTTGTTTCCAGCGGGGGACCGTGGTGAGCAGTTCTTC. Protein: CASSLFPAGDRGEQFF.

The chain recombines TRBV28 with TRBJ2-1; the D is unclear. Between the trimmed V and J ends, which lost 5 bases and 0 bases, there was a span of 11 bases. CDR3 length: 15 amino acids. The germline V gene encodes CDR1 MDHEN and CDR2 SYDVKM. This CDR3 is CASSTRPISYNEQFF. DNA for the CDR3: TGTGCCAGCAGTACGCGGCCGATCTCCTACAATGAGCAGTTCTTC.

This clone was recorded only once. The CDR3 loop is CASSRGTAYEQYF. The CDR3 DNA reads as TGTGCCAGCAGTCGCGGGACAGCTTACGAGCAGTACTTC. The rearrangement uses TRBV27 and TRBJ2-7; perhaps TRBD1 as D (7 bases). Germline V gives CDR1 MNHEY, CDR2 SMNVEV (reference sequence). This CDR3 has 13 residues. Trimming removed 5 bases from V and 4 bases from J, with 12 bases in between.

V usage is TRBV11-2 and J usage is TRBJ2-1; TRBD2 matches 11 bases. After removal of 3 bases from V and 3 bases from J, the junction contained 4 bases not matched to a gene. Per germline, CDR1 SGHAT and CDR2 FQNNGV. The CDR3 extends over 16 amino acids. CDR3 amino acids: CASSFLAGGLYNEQFF. The DNA of the CDR3 is TGTGCCAGCAGCTTTCTAGCGGGAGGCCTCTACAATGAGCAGTTCTTC.

This clone was detected once. The DNA for the CDR3 is TGTGCCAGCAGCTTATACTCTGGAAACACCATATATTTT. Protein sequence: CASSLYSGNTIYF. V gene TRBV7-6 combines with J gene TRBJ1-3, with D hard to call. V lost 2 bases, J lost 0 bases, and 2 bases lay in between. Germline assignment: CDR1 SGHVS and CDR2 FNYEAQ. The CDR3 has 13 residues.

This clone was picked up one time. This chain joins TRBV6-5 and TRBJ2-1; D unresolved. The V gene lost 4 bases and the J gene lost 0 bases, with 13 bases spanning the gap. Per germline, CDR1 MNHEY and CDR2 SVGAGI. This CDR3 region has 16 residues. CDR3 sequence: CASSSFGESSYNEQFF. CDR3 in DNA: TGTGCCAGCAGTTCCTTTGGTGAGAGCTCCTACAATGAGCAGTTCTTC.

This clone was seen once. The chain couples TRBV5-6 to TRBJ2-2, with D possibly being TRBD2 (5 bases). V was shortened by 2 bases and J by 1 base, with 6 bases between the two germline ends. The germline CDR1 and CDR2 sequences are SGHDT and YYEEEE. The CDR3 runs 14 residues. CDR3 nucleotides: TGTGCCAGCAGCTTTCGGGGGAACACCGGGGAGCTGTTTTTT. Translated, it gives CASSFRGNTGELFF. Using reference TRBV5-6 and TRBJ2-2 for the parts outside the CDR3, the full variable domain is DAGVTQSPTHLIKTRGQQVTLRCSPKSGHDTVSWYQQALGQGPQFIFQYYEEEERQRGNFPDRFSGHQFPNYSSELNVNALLLGDSALYLCASSFRGNTGELFFGEGSRLTVL.

J is TRBJ2-7 and V is TRBV6-5; a possible D gene is TRBD1 (6 bases). Germline-derived CDR1 and CDR2 are MNHEY and SVGAGI. This CDR3 spans 13 amino acids. V lost 6 bases and J lost 6, with 15 bases in between. DNA of the CDR3: TGTGCCAGCAGGAACAGGGTTTTCGGCGAGCAGTACTTC. Protein product: CASRNRVFGEQYF.

This sequence joins TRBV7-9 and TRBJ1-3, with unresolved D. The V and J ends lost 3 bases and 2 bases respectively, with 14 bases between them. Germline lookup yields CDR1 SEHNR and CDR2 FQNEAQ (reference sequence). The CDR3 is 16 residues long. The CDR3 spells CASSFPVEEPGNTIYF. Here the CDR3 DNA reads TGTGCCAGCAGCTTCCCGGTCGAAGAACCTGGAAACACCATATATTTT. The whole variable domain, remainder taken from reference TRBV7-9 and TRBJ1-3, is DTGVSQNPRHKITKRGQNVTFRCDPISEHNRLYWYRQTLGQGPEFLTYFQNEAQLEKSRLLSDRFSAERPKGSFSTLEIQRTEQGDSAMYLCASSFPVEEPGNTIYFGEGSWLTVV.

This CDR3 reads CASSTGQKFYEQYF. The CDR3 nucleotides are TGTGCCAGCAGCACCGGACAGAAATTCTACGAGCAGTACTTC. The rearrangement uses TRBV13 and TRBJ2-7; perhaps TRBD1 as D (6 bases). CDR3 size: 14 residues. V gave up 5 bases and J gave up 3 bases, with 14 bases separating them. CDR1 PRHDT and CDR2 FYEKMQ come from the germline V gene (reference sequence).

On this clone itself: This specimen includes other DNA sequences encoding the same CDR3. This chain joins TRBV6-6 and TRBJ2-1; 11 bases align to TRBD2. This CDR3 is 15 amino acids long. Germline CDR1 is MNHNY and CDR2 is SVGAGI (reference sequence). Trimming cost V 2 bases and J 4 bases; bases outside gene matches: 1. CDR3 region: CASSYGTSGYNEQFF. The CDR3 DNA sequence: TGTGCCAGCAGTTACGGGACTAGCGGATACAATGAGCAGTTCTTC.